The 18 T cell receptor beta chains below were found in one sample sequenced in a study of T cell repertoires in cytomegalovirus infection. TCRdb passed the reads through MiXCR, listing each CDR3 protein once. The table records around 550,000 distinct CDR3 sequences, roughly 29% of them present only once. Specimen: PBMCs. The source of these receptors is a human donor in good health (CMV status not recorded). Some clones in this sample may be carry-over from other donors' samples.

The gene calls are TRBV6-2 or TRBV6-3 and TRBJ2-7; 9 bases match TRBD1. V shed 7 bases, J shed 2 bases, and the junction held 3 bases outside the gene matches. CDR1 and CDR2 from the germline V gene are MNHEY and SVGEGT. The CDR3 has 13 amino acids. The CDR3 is CASKRDRAYEQYV. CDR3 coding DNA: TGTGCCAGCAAGCGGGACAGGGCCTACGAGCAGTACGTC.

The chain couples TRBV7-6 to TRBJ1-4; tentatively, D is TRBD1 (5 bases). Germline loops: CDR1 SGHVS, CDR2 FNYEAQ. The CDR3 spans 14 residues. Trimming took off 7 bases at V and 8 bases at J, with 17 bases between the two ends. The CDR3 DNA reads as TGTGCCAGCACGCCCGGGCTGGGGCAGGAAAAACTGTTTTTT. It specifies CASTPGLGQEKLFF.

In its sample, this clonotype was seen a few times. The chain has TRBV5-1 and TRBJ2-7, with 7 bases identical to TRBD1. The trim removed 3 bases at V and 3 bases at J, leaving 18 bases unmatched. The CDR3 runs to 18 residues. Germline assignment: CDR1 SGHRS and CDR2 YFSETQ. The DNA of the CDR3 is TGCGCCAGCAGCTCCACAGTAGACAGGGCCTCGGGGAGCTACGAGCAGTACTTC. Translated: CASSSTVDRASGSYEQYF.

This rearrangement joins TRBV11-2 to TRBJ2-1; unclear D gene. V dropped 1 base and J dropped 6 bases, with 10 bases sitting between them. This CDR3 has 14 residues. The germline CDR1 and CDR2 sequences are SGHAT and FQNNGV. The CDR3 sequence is CASSLVYSINEQFF. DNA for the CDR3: TGTGCCAGCAGCTTAGTGTACAGCATCAATGAGCAGTTCTTC. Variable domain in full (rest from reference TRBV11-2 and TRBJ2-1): EAGVAQSPRYKIIEKRQSVAFWCNPISGHATLYWYQQILGQGPKLLIQFQNNGVVDDSQLPKDRFSAERLKGVDSTLKIQPAKLEDSAVYLCASSLVYSINEQFFGPGTRLTVL.

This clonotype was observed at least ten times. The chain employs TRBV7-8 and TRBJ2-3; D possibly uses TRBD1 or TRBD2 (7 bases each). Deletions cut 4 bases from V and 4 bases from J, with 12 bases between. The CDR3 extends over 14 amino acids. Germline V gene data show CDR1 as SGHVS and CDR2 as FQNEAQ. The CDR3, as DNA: TGTGCCAGCAGCTCCGGGGGGACAGCAGATACGCAGTATTTT. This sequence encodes CASSSGGTADTQYF.

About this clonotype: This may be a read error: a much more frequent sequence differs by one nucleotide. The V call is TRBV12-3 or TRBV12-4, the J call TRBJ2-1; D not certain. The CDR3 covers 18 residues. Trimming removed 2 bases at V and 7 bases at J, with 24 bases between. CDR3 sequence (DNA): TGTGCCAGCAGTTTAACCTCATATCCATTGGGGTTGAGGAATGAGCAGTTCTTC. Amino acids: CASSLTSYPLGLRNEQFF.

The CDR3 protein is CASRLADGRELFF. CDR3 nucleotide sequence: TGTGCCAGCAGGCTAGCTGACGGCCGGGAGCTGTTTTTT. The genes are TRBV28 and TRBJ2-2, with D perhaps matching TRBD2 (5 bases). Germline V gene lookup returns CDR1 MDHEN and CDR2 SYDVKM. The CDR3 extends over 13 amino acids. The ends were cut back, 6 bases at V and 9 bases at J, with 14 bases in the middle.

CDR3 residues: CASNWAGRDTEQFF. In DNA form, the CDR3 reads TGCGCCAGCAACTGGGCGGGAAGAGACACTGAGCAGTTCTTC. The chain is built from TRBV10-2 and TRBJ2-1; maybe TRBD2 (6 bases). The V end was cut by 7 bases, the J end by 9 bases, with 19 bases between. The CDR3 covers 14 residues. The V gene's germline CDR1 is WSHSY and CDR2 SAAADI.

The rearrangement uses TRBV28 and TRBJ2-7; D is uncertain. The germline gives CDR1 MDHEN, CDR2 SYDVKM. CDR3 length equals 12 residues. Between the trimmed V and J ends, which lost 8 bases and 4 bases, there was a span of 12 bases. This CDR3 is CASGQRFYEQYF. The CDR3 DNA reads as TGTGCCAGCGGTCAACGCTTTTACGAGCAGTACTTC.

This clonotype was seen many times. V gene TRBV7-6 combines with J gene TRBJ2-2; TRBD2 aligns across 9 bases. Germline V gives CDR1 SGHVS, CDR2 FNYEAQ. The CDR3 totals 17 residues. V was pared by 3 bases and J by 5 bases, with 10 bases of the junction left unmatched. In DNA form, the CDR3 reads TGTGCCAGCAGCTTTTTGGCGGGAGGGCGGCGGACCGGGGAGCTGTTTTTT. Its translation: CASSFLAGGRRTGELFF.

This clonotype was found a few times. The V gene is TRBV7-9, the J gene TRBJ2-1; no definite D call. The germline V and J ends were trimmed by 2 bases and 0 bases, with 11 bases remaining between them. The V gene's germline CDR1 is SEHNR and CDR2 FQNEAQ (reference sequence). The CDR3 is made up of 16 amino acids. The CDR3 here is CASSLNLLGSYNEQFF. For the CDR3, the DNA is TGTGCCAGCAGCTTAAACCTCCTGGGCTCCTACAATGAGCAGTTCTTC.

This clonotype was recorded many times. This CDR3 reads CASGRDRLYYGYTF. The CDR3 DNA sequence: TGTGCTAGTGGTCGGGACAGATTATACTATGGCTACACCTTC. The chain links TRBV12-5 to TRBJ1-2; TRBD1 matches 7 bases. Germline V gene data show CDR1 as LGHNT and CDR2 as FRNRAP. The CDR3 consists of 14 residues. The ends lost 5 bases at V and 3 bases at J; junction bases unmatched: 6.

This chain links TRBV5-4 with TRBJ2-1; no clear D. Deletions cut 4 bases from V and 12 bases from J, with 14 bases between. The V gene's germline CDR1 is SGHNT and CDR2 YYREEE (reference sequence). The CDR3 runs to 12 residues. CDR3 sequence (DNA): TGTGCCAGCAGCCCGTCCCCCGGTTTGCAGTTCTTC. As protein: CASSPSPGLQFF.

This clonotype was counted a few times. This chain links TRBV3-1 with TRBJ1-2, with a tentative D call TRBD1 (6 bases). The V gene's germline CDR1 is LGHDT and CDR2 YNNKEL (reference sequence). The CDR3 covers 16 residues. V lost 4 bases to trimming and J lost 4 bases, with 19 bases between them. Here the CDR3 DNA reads TGTGCCAGCAGCCGATTACAACAGGGATGGGGCTATGGCTACACCTTC. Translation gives CASSRLQQGWGYGYTF.

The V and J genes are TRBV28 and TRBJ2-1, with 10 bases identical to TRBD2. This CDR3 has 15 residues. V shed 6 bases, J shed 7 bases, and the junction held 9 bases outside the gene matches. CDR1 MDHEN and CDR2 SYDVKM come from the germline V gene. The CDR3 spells CASSLPSGSWNEQFF. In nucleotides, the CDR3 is TGTGCCAGCAGCTTACCTAGCGGGAGTTGGAATGAGCAGTTCTTC.

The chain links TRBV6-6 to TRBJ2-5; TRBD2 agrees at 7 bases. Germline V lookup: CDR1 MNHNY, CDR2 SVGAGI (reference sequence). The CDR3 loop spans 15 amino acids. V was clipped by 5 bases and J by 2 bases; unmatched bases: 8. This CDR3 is CASSDTSDIQETQYF. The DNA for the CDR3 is TGTGCCAGCAGTGACACTAGCGATATACAAGAGACCCAGTACTTC.

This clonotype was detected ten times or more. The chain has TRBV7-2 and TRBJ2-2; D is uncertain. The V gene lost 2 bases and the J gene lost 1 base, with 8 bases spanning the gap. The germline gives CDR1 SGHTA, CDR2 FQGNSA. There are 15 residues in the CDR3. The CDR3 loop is CASSLSSRNTGELFF. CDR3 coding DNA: TGTGCCAGCAGCTTATCTAGTAGGAACACCGGGGAGCTGTTTTTT.

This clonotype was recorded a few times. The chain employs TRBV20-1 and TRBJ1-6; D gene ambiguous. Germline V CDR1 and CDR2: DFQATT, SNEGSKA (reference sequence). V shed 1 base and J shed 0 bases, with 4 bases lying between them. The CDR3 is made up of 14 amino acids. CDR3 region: CSARGTSYNSPLHF. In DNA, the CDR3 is TGCAGTGCTAGAGGCACCTCCTATAATTCACCCCTCCACTTT.